These T cell receptor beta chains were read from a single sample in a study of T cell repertoires in cytomegalovirus infection. One entry per CDR3 protein, called by TCRdb with MiXCR from the reads. The profile shows around 170,000 distinct CDR3 sequences, about an eighth of them singletons. The specimen sequenced was PBMCs. The receptor set was obtained from a human donor in good health (CMV status not recorded). Some clones in this sample may be carry-over from other donors' samples. Both conserved end residues are trimmed from each CDR3. The order of the fields is J gene, V gene, clone size, CDR3 protein. For some rows the clone size is stated as once, few or many, or as a class when expanded; others skip it.

>TRBJ1-4|TRBV7-9|few
ASSSPGQGLTNEKLF
>TRBJ2-7|TRBV7-2|many
ASSLEPSSYEQY
>TRBJ2-7|TRBV29-1|NA
SVNRGGSYEQY
>TRBJ2-2|TRBV12-5|many
ASGLGWAGATGELF
>TRBJ1-1|TRBV15|many
ATSNRHTEAF
>TRBJ2-1|TRBV11-3|many
ASSNTVRGLKSYNEQF
>TRBJ1-1|TRBV20-1|few
SAPRQGALTEAF
>TRBJ2-7|TRBV5-5|few
ASSKDGGPYEQY
>TRBJ1-5|TRBV7-9|few
ASSSQSTTSNQPQH
>TRBJ2-7|TRBV28|few
ASSSPLGASGAGEQY
>TRBJ1-3|TRBV7-2|many
ASSLLSPGYSGNTIY
>TRBJ2-7|TRBV7-8|NA
ASSPTSGGVVSYEQY
>TRBJ1-1|TRBV10-2|NA
ASIFGGGQSEAF
>TRBJ2-1|TRBV18|NA
ASSPSRQGPNEQF
>TRBJ2-5|TRBV6-2/TRBV6-3|NA
ASSPNGVGLGAQY
>TRBJ2-2|TRBV29-1|few
SLGGNTGELF
>TRBJ1-5|TRBV27|many
ASSSGGQPQH
>TRBJ2-5|TRBV20-1|few
SATGTGDMYQETQY
>TRBJ2-1|TRBV27|NA
ASSPLRVNEQF